This TCR beta chain comes out of a study of cytomegalovirus exposure and HLA in healthy donors. Comments on this clone: Its cognate antigen is unknown.

The CDR3 runs 17 residues. The germline V gene has CDR1 SGHRS and CDR2 YFSETQ. With 0 bases clipped from V and 7 bases from J, the junction kept 6 bases outside the gene matches. Study results and caveats: In a later analysis, HLA-associated beta chains showed higher expansion and lower generation probabilities than comparable chains. In a later analysis, a missense DCLRE1C variant was linked to TCR beta V- and J-gene trimming.

Use of 60 Vbeta and 13 Jbeta primers characterized the PCR. In the source study's methods: The count from a later analysis was 79 million or so unique TCR beta chains, some 9.9 million of them shared. Produced via immunoSEQ multiplex PCR; TCRdb's table is partial and in-frame only. From that table come the V and J calls and clone size; the DNA was used to work out D and trimming. The profile covers 240,000 or so clones, with 82% appearing a single time and 5% to 6.5% taken by the ten largest. Specimen: PBMCs. The rearrangement links TRBV5-1 to TRBJ2-4; 14 nucleotides match TRBD2. This TCR was sampled from a woman between 40 and 50 years old in good health and CMV-seropositive. DNA of the CDR3: TGCGCCAGCAGCTTGGGACTAGCGGGGGGGCTGGCTAACATTCAGTACTTC. This gives the protein CASSLGLAGGLANIQYF.